The 23 T cell receptor beta chains below come from one sample, sequenced in a study of blood T cell repertoires in COVID-19. TCRdb's table, derived via immunoSEQ multiplex PCR, lists solely in-frame clones and lacks some. This sample has 100,000 to 130,000 clones, with approximately 88% found just once. The sample taken for sequencing was peripheral blood. These receptors came from a human donor in a cohort sampled during active COVID-19.

J is TRBJ2-7 and V is TRBV27; D is perhaps TRBD2 (6 bases). Trimming took off 2 bases at V and 3 bases at J, with 14 bases between the two ends. CDR3 size: 15 residues. The V gene's germline CDR1 is MNHEY and CDR2 SMNVEV (reference sequence). CDR3 sequence (DNA): TGTGCCAGCAGTTTAACCTTCCGGGGACTCTACGAGCAGTACTTC. Amino acid sequence: CASSLTFRGLYEQYF.

V usage is TRBV7-3 and J usage is TRBJ2-7; D possibly corresponds to TRBD2 (6 bases). V gave up 2 bases and J gave up 3 bases, with 14 bases separating them. The length of the CDR3 is 15 residues. CDR1 and CDR2 (germline): SGHTA, FQGTGA. The CDR3 region is CASSLGSGEIYEQYF. In DNA form, the CDR3 reads TGTGCCAGCAGCTTAGGATCGGGGGAAATCTACGAGCAGTACTTC.

In this sample, this clone turned up a few times. The chain uses TRBV10-3 and TRBJ2-2, with D possibly matching TRBD2 (6 bases). Trimming took off 5 bases at V and 5 bases at J, with 15 bases between the two ends. The CDR3 extends over 15 amino acids. Germline assignment: CDR1 ENHRY and CDR2 SYGVKD. DNA for the CDR3: TGTGCCATCAGTAGGGCAGGGACTTTAACCGGGGAGCTGTTTTTT. Protein: CAISRAGTLTGELFF.

The chain links TRBV5-4 to TRBJ1-1; 7 bases are a match to TRBD1. The CDR3 has 15 residues. CDR1 is SGHNT, CDR2 YYREEE, per germline (reference sequence). The V and J ends lost 4 bases and 0 bases, in that order; junction bases with no gene match: 6. In DNA form, the CDR3 reads TGTGCCAGCAGCACCGCCGGGACAGTGAACACTGAAGCTTTCTTT. As protein: CASSTAGTVNTEAFF.

J is TRBJ1-1 and V is TRBV5-8, with a weak D call TRBD1 (5 bases). Trimming left V 4 bases short and J 3 bases short, with 22 bases between. Germline V gene data show CDR1 as SGHTS and CDR2 as YDEGEE. The CDR3 contains 17 residues. This CDR3 reads CASSAREGRLRYTEAFF. The CDR3 coding sequence is TGTGCCAGCAGCGCCCGGGAGGGGCGCCTTAGATACACTGAAGCTTTCTTT. The whole variable domain, remainder taken from reference TRBV5-8 and TRBJ1-1, is EAGVTQSPTHLIKTRGQQATLRCSPISGHTSVYWYQQALGLGLQFLLWYDEGEERNRGNFPPRFSGRQFPNYSSELNVNALELEDSALYLCASSAREGRLRYTEAFFGQGTRLTVV.

V gene TRBV27 combines with J gene TRBJ2-5; TRBD2 might be the D (6 bases). Trimming pared 5 bases from V and 4 bases from J, leaving 20 bases between. Germline V CDR1 and CDR2: MNHEY, SMNVEV (reference sequence). The CDR3 runs to 16 residues. CDR3 sequence (DNA): TGTGCCAGCAGTGACTCGGGGAGGAACAAGCGAGAGACCCAGTACTTC. Protein: CASSDSGRNKRETQYF.

This chain links TRBV2 with TRBJ2-1, with TRBD2 identical over 11 bases. The trim removed 8 bases at V and 7 bases at J, leaving 10 bases unmatched. CDR1 SNHLY and CDR2 FYNNEI come from the germline V gene. This CDR3 is 15 amino acids long. This CDR3 is CASQGRTSGRNEQFF. CDR3 sequence (DNA): TGTGCCAGCCAGGGGCGTACTAGCGGGAGAAATGAGCAGTTCTTC.

CDR3 residues: CASSNTAGSYEQYF. As DNA, the CDR3 is TGTGCCAGCAGCAACACAGCTGGCTCCTACGAGCAGTACTTC. The chain links TRBV9 to TRBJ2-7, with D unclear. The CDR3 totals 14 residues. CDR1 is SGDLS and CDR2 is YYNGEE in the germline V gene. V was trimmed by 4 bases and J by 0 bases, leaving 11 bases between them.

This clone was recorded only once. The CDR3 protein is CARASGFHPQHF. DNA for the CDR3: TGTGCCAGGGCGTCCGGGTTTCATCCCCAGCATTTT. The rearrangement joins TRBV6-4 to TRBJ1-5; D gene uncertain. The CDR3 has 12 amino acids. Germline V lookup: CDR1 MRHNA, CDR2 SNTAGT. V lost 9 bases, J lost 10 bases, and 16 bases lay in between.

V is TRBV27 and J is TRBJ2-7; D is perhaps TRBD1 (6 bases). Trimming stripped 0 bases from V and 2 bases from J, with 14 bases between. CDR3 length: 16 amino acids. Germline V lookup: CDR1 MNHEY, CDR2 SMNVEV (reference sequence). The CDR3 spells CASSLSWTVSPYEQYF. In nucleotides, the CDR3 is TGTGCCAGCAGTTTATCCTGGACAGTTAGCCCCTACGAGCAGTACTTC.

In DNA, the CDR3 is TGTGCCAGTAGTATCCAGGGAGGAGGCAATCAGCCCCAGCATTTT. Amino acids: CASSIQGGGNQPQHF. The chain has TRBV19 and TRBJ1-5; possibly TRBD1 for D (5 bases). The V gene's germline CDR1 is LNHDA and CDR2 SQIVND (reference sequence). The CDR3 length is 15 residues. V lost 3 bases to trimming and J lost 2 bases, with 11 bases between them.

The chain links TRBV19 to TRBJ2-3; D is possibly TRBD2 (7 bases). Trimming cost V 4 bases and J 2 bases, with 16 bases left between them. CDR3 size: 16 residues. From germline, CDR1 is LNHDA and CDR2 SQIVND (reference sequence). CDR3 loop: CASSTMGGLNTDTQYF. Here the CDR3 DNA reads TGTGCCAGTAGTACGATGGGGGGGCTCAACACAGATACGCAGTATTTT.

The count of this clone is one. The chain employs TRBV5-6 and TRBJ2-1; possibly TRBD2 for D (5 bases). The CDR3 is 14 residues long. With 1 base removed from V and 9 bases from J, the gap between germline ends came to 14 bases. Germline CDR1 reads SGHDT; CDR2 reads YYEEEE. The CDR3 DNA sequence: TGTGCCAGCAGCTTGTTCGGGGAGCACGGTGAGCAGTTCTTC. The encoded protein is CASSLFGEHGEQFF.

This chain uses TRBV7-9 with TRBJ2-7; TRBD1 matches at 7 bases. The junction had 5 bases not matched to a gene; V was cut back by 1 base and J by 5 bases. The CDR3 covers 14 residues. Per the germline V gene, CDR1 is SEHNR and CDR2 is FQNEAQ (reference sequence). The CDR3 protein is CASSLGTGEDEQYV. Here the CDR3 DNA reads TGTGCCAGCAGCTTAGGGACAGGAGAGGACGAGCAGTACGTC.

The chain carries TRBV7-2 and TRBJ1-5, with TRBD1 matching 8 bases. J lost 5 bases, V lost 3 bases, and 9 bases had no gene match. Germline CDR1 reads SGHTA; CDR2 reads FQGNSA. The CDR3 is 16 residues long. Here the CDR3 DNA reads TGTGCCAGCAGCTTGGACAGGGCCCGGTCGGATCAGCCCCAGCATTTT. It encodes CASSLDRARSDQPQHF.

The chain employs TRBV3-1 (or the pseudogene TRBV3-2) and TRBJ1-2, with 8 bases lining up with TRBD1. The CDR3 is 14 amino acids. J gave up 8 bases and V 3 bases, and 8 bases lay outside the gene matches. Germline assignment: CDR1 LGHDT and CDR2 YNNKEL (reference sequence). The CDR3 DNA reads TGTGCCAGCAGCCAGGTTCAGGGGGCCGGAGGCTACACCTTC. Protein: CASSQVQGAGGYTF.

The chain recombines TRBV4-1 with TRBJ1-5; 7 bases are shared with TRBD1. Germline V gene sequence: CDR1 MGHRA, CDR2 YSYEKL. The CDR3 runs 15 residues. J lost 0 bases, V lost 3 bases, and 2 bases had no gene match. The DNA of the CDR3 is TGCGCCAGCAGCCAGGGGGACAGTAGCAATCAGCCCCAGCATTTT. It translates to CASSQGDSSNQPQHF.

The rearrangement links TRBV7-8 to TRBJ2-2, with D possibly being TRBD2 (6 bases). V lost 5 bases, J lost 1 base, and 14 bases lay in between. CDR1 is SGHVS, CDR2 FQNEAQ, per germline. The CDR3 is made up of 16 amino acids. CDR3 amino acids: CASSRDSVLNTGELFF. The DNA for the CDR3 is TGTGCCAGCAGCCGGGACTCAGTGCTGAACACCGGGGAGCTGTTTTTT.

The chain employs TRBV7-2 and TRBJ1-4, with D unresolved. This CDR3 has 17 residues. Germline V lookup: CDR1 SGHTA, CDR2 FQGNSA. Trimming took off 0 bases at V and 8 bases at J, with 19 bases between the two ends. The CDR3 protein is CASSLAFGSTTGEKLFF. DNA for the CDR3: TGTGCCAGCAGCTTAGCTTTCGGGTCCACGACGGGGGAAAAACTGTTTTTT.

This clone was counted many times. The DNA for the CDR3 is TGTGCCAGCAGCCTAGGGGGACTAGCGGGAAATGAGCAGTTCTTC. It translates to CASSLGGLAGNEQFF. The chain uses TRBV3-1 (or the pseudogene TRBV3-2) and TRBJ2-1, with TRBD2 matching 13 bases. Germline lookup yields CDR1 LGHDT and CDR2 YNNKEL (reference sequence). V was clipped by 4 bases and J by 7 bases; unmatched bases: 4. The CDR3 has 15 amino acids.

The chain uses TRBV24-1 and TRBJ2-1; a weak D match, TRBD1 (6 bases). Germline assignment: CDR1 KGHDR and CDR2 SFDVKD. V lost 4 bases and J 8 bases, leaving 14 bases between the germline ends. This CDR3 has 14 residues. CDR3 amino acids: CATSESNRVHEQFF. The CDR3 DNA sequence: TGTGCCACCAGTGAGTCGAACAGGGTACATGAGCAGTTCTTC.

The rearrangement uses TRBV7-3 and TRBJ2-1; possible D gene TRBD2, 5 bases. Germline CDR1 and CDR2: SGHTA and FQGTGA. The CDR3 is 13 residues long. Trimming removed 5 bases at V and 7 bases at J, with 12 bases between. The CDR3, as DNA: TGTGCCAGCAGCGATGGGAGTGGGAATGAGCAGTTCTTC. Its translation is CASSDGSGNEQFF.

The chain combines TRBV18 with TRBJ2-3; 9 bases are a match to TRBD1. Germline-derived CDR1 and CDR2 are KGHSH and LQKENI. V gave up 2 bases and J gave up 6 bases; unmatched junction bases: 3. CDR3 size: 14 residues. The CDR3 reads CASSPLGQGDTQYF. The CDR3 region has the DNA TGTGCCAGCTCACCATTGGGACAGGGCGATACGCAGTATTTT.